The 29 T cell receptor beta chains in this list originate from one sample, sequenced in a study of TIL therapy for anti-PD-1-resistant metastatic lung cancer. The immunoSEQ assay was v3. Measured with immunoSEQ multiplex PCR; TCRdb has only the in-frame clones, and not every one. The sample has some 50,000 clones, about 80% seen once. Specified time point: pre-treatment sample, taken before nivolumab and TIL therapy. The material sequenced was blood, taken at baseline. The receptors originated from a man aged 65 to 79 with non-small cell lung cancer.

A few counts support this clone. The V call is TRBV5-4, the J call TRBJ1-5, with 7 nucleotides matching TRBD1. After removal of 0 bases from V and 4 bases from J, the junction contained 4 bases not matched to a gene. The CDR3 has 15 residues. In germline, CDR1 is SGHNT, CDR2 YYREEE (reference sequence). CDR3 loop: CASSLGTGENQPQHF. The CDR3 DNA reads as TGTGCCAGCAGCTTGGGAACAGGGGAGAATCAGCCCCAGCATTTT.

This rearrangement joins TRBV27 to TRBJ2-5, with unresolved D. V shed 2 bases and J shed 0 bases, with 19 bases lying between them. CDR1 and CDR2 (germline): MNHEY, SMNVEV (reference sequence). There are 18 residues in the CDR3. As DNA, the CDR3 is TGTGCCAGCAGTTTAAACGGACCCAGGTTCGGATACCAAGAGACCCAGTACTTC. Amino acids: CASSLNGPRFGYQETQYF.

This sequence joins TRBV20-1 and TRBJ2-1, with D perhaps TRBD2 (6 bases). The CDR3 loop spans 11 amino acids. Germline V gene sequence: CDR1 DFQATT, CDR2 SNEGSKA (reference sequence). Deletions cut 3 bases from V and 7 bases from J, with 7 bases between. This chain's CDR3 is CSASLANEQFF. The CDR3 bases are TGCAGTGCTAGTCTAGCGAATGAGCAGTTCTTC.

The CDR3 loop is CASSLNIQNTEAFF. CDR3 DNA: TGTGCCAGCAGCTTAAATATCCAGAACACTGAAGCTTTCTTT. The genes are TRBV7-2 and TRBJ1-1; D is uncertain. This CDR3 has 14 amino acids. Trimming cost V 2 bases and J 1 base, with 8 bases left between them. Per the germline V gene, CDR1 is SGHTA and CDR2 is FQGNSA.

The J gene is TRBJ2-7, the V gene TRBV18, with D tentatively TRBD1 (6 bases). The V end was cut by 3 bases, the J end by 4 bases, with 13 bases between. CDR3 length: 14 residues. From germline, CDR1 is KGHSH and CDR2 LQKENI. CDR3 sequence reads: CASSPRDTPYEQYF. As DNA, the CDR3 is TGTGCCAGCTCACCTAGGGACACCCCTTACGAGCAGTACTTC.

This chain connects TRBV14 to TRBJ1-1; D remains unclear. The CDR3 has 11 residues. The germline CDR1 and CDR2 sequences are SGHDN and FVKESK. Between the trimmed V and J ends, which lost 2 bases and 2 bases, there was a span of 0 bases. The CDR3 coding sequence is TGTGCCAGCAGCCAAAACACTGAAGCTTTCTTT. It codes for CASSQNTEAFF.

The chain is built from TRBV7-8 and TRBJ1-5; D remains ambiguous. The ends were cut back, 5 bases at V and 6 bases at J, with 20 bases in the middle. Germline lookup yields CDR1 SGHVS and CDR2 FQNEAQ. The CDR3 totals 16 residues. As DNA, the CDR3 is TGTGCCAGCAGCCTCCGGGAGGGATTTGTGGGTCAGCCCCAGCATTTT. Its translation: CASSLREGFVGQPQHF.

The gene calls are TRBV28 and TRBJ2-1; a possible D gene is TRBD2 (5 bases). The germline V and J ends were trimmed by 6 bases and 2 bases, with 11 bases remaining between them. Germline CDR1 MDHEN, CDR2 SYDVKM. The CDR3 has 14 residues. CDR3 sequence (DNA): TGTGCCAGCAGGTGGCGGGCAACCTACAATGAGCAGTTCTTC. It is translated as CASRWRATYNEQFF.

The chain carries TRBV7-9 and TRBJ1-1; D possibly corresponds to TRBD1 (6 bases). The CDR3 has 14 amino acids. The V end lost 4 bases, the J end lost 2 bases, and 11 bases lay between the germline ends. The germline CDR1 and CDR2 sequences are SEHNR and FQNEAQ (reference sequence). CDR3 DNA: TGTGCCAGCAGCTCACAGGGAGGAAACACTGAAGCTTTCTTT. Amino acids: CASSSQGGNTEAFF.

The CDR3 DNA is TGTGCCAGCAGCTTAGATTTTCGGGCTAGCGGGATCTACAATGAGCAGTTCTTC. Amino acids: CASSLDFRASGIYNEQFF. The chain uses TRBV11-2 and TRBJ2-1; 9 bases agree with TRBD2. The CDR3 loop spans 18 amino acids. Germline-derived CDR1 and CDR2 are SGHAT and FQNNGV. Trimming cost V 0 bases and J 3 bases; bases outside gene matches: 9.

The chain uses TRBV19 and TRBJ1-5; D unclear. Trimming left V 8 bases short and J 7 bases short, with 21 bases between. Germline assignment: CDR1 LNHDA and CDR2 SQIVND (reference sequence). The CDR3 spans 15 residues. The chain's CDR3 is CASVSGSAQRQPQHF. CDR3 bases: TGTGCCAGTGTATCGGGGAGCGCCCAGCGGCAGCCCCAGCATTTT.

V gene TRBV29-1 combines with J gene TRBJ1-5, with D unclear. This CDR3 contains 13 residues. Germline V gene sequence: CDR1 SQVTM, CDR2 ANQGSEA. The V and J ends lost 4 bases and 2 bases respectively, with 9 bases between them. CDR3 sequence: CSVGGGRNQPQHF. Here the CDR3 DNA reads TGCAGCGTTGGGGGAGGGCGCAATCAGCCCCAGCATTTT.

This clone was recorded once. This rearrangement joins TRBV5-4 to TRBJ2-1; D is undetermined. CDR3 length: 12 amino acids. The germline V gene has CDR1 SGHNT and CDR2 YYREEE (reference sequence). Trimming shortened V by 0 bases and J by 5 bases, and 3 bases separated the two germline ends. The CDR3 loop is CASSLDHNEQFF. CDR3 sequence (DNA): TGTGCCAGCAGCTTGGACCACAATGAGCAGTTCTTC.

This chain connects TRBV7-2 to TRBJ2-2; D tentatively fits TRBD1 or TRBD2 (6 bases each). Between the trimmed V and J ends, which lost 1 base and 5 bases, there was a span of 8 bases. This CDR3 region has 14 residues. Germline values: CDR1 SGHTA, CDR2 FQGNSA. DNA for the CDR3: TGTGCCAGCAGCTTAGTAGGGGGGACCGGGGAGCTGTTTTTT. The encoded protein is CASSLVGGTGELFF.

The rearrangement joins TRBV18 to TRBJ2-1; TRBD2 matches 8 bases. CDR1 is KGHSH and CDR2 is LQKENI in the germline V gene. The length of the CDR3 is 16 residues. With V trimmed by 3 bases and J by 6 bases, 10 bases remained unmatched. In DNA, the CDR3 is TGTGCCAGCTCACCTAGACAAGCGGGAGTCGGCAATGAGCAGTTCTTC. Its protein is CASSPRQAGVGNEQFF.

The V and J genes are TRBV28 and TRBJ1-4; no definite D call. Germline V gene data show CDR1 as MDHEN and CDR2 as SYDVKM. Trimming shortened V by 9 bases and J by 5 bases, and 28 bases separated the two germline ends. CDR3 length: 18 amino acids. CDR3: CARSSFAFSDGCNEKLFF. The CDR3 DNA is TGTGCCAGGTCGTCTTTTGCATTCTCGGACGGATGCAATGAAAAACTGTTTTTT.

The CDR3 spells CASSPRLAGAYEQYF. DNA for the CDR3: TGTGCCAGCAGCCCCCGACTAGCGGGAGCTTACGAGCAGTACTTC. The chain uses TRBV4-2 and TRBJ2-7, with TRBD2 matching over 12 bases. The junction had 5 bases not matched to a gene; V was cut back by 4 bases and J by 4 bases. CDR1 and CDR2 (germline): LGHNA, YNFKEQ. CDR3 length: 15 amino acids.

V is TRBV2 and J is TRBJ2-7; D is unresolved. V was shortened by 5 bases and J by 6 bases, with 8 bases between the two germline ends. Germline V CDR1 and CDR2: SNHLY, FYNNEI. The CDR3 is made up of 11 amino acids. For the CDR3, the DNA is TGTGCCAGCAGTTTTATTCGCGAGCAGTACTTC. Translating it yields CASSFIREQYF. Drawing the rest from reference TRBV2 and TRBJ2-7, the complete variable domain is EPEVTQTPSHQVTQMGQEVILRCVPISNHLYFYWYRQILGQKVEFLVSFYNNEISEKSEIFDDQFSVERPDGSNFTLKIRSTKLEDSAMYFCASSFIREQYFGPGTRLTVT.

This clone was counted once. The genes are TRBV7-2 and TRBJ2-2; 8 bases align to TRBD1. J gave up 4 bases and V 5 bases, and 12 bases lay outside the gene matches. The V gene's germline CDR1 is SGHTA and CDR2 FQGNSA. The CDR3 is made up of 17 amino acids. The CDR3 loop is CASSPGQGRRGTGELFF. DNA for the CDR3: TGTGCCAGCAGCCCCGGACAGGGTCGGAGGGGCACCGGGGAGCTGTTTTTT. Looking up the rest from reference TRBV7-2 and TRBJ2-2 gives the full variable domain: GAGVSQSPSNKVTEKGKDVELRCDPISGHTALYWYRQSLGQGLEFLIYFQGNSAPDKSGLPSDRFSAERTGGSVSTLTIQRTQQEDSAVYLCASSPGQGRRGTGELFFGEGSRLTVL.

The rearrangement joins TRBV2 to TRBJ2-1, with D perhaps TRBD1 (6 bases). Germline V gene sequence: CDR1 SNHLY, CDR2 FYNNEI. The CDR3 spans 13 residues. Trimming left V 4 bases short and J 4 bases short, with 8 bases between. The CDR3 loop reads CASSGQGYNEQFF. DNA of the CDR3: TGTGCCAGCAGTGGTCAGGGGTACAATGAGCAGTTCTTC.

This clone has just a few counts. V usage is TRBV6-6 and J usage is TRBJ2-7; tentatively, D is TRBD1 (7 bases). The CDR3 consists of 14 residues. In germline, CDR1 is MNHNY, CDR2 SVGAGI (reference sequence). The V end lost 6 bases, the J end lost 3 bases, and 15 bases lay between the germline ends. In DNA form, the CDR3 reads TGTGCCAGCAGGGAGGGACAGCGAAACTACGAGCAGTACTTC. It specifies CASREGQRNYEQYF.

The J gene is TRBJ2-7, the V gene TRBV4-3; 7 bases align to TRBD1. The germline CDR1 and CDR2 sequences are LGHNA and YSLEER. The J segment lost 5 bases and the V segment lost 3 bases, leaving 7 bases of the junction unmatched. The CDR3 is made up of 14 amino acids. The CDR3 DNA follows: TGCGCCAGCAGCCAGGGGACAGCCCGCAACGAGCAGTACTTC. Protein product: CASSQGTARNEQYF.

The V gene is TRBV30, the J gene TRBJ2-7, with D possibly TRBD2 on 5 matching bases. Trimming removed 4 bases at V and 2 bases at J, with 12 bases between. Per germline, CDR1 GTSNPN and CDR2 SVGIG (reference sequence). This CDR3 has 13 residues. CDR3 nucleotides: TGTGCCTGGACGGAGGAGGTTGCCTACGAGCAGTACTTC. Protein sequence: CAWTEEVAYEQYF.

This clone was detected only a few times. The gene calls are TRBV7-3 and TRBJ2-5; D uncertain. V lost 1 base, J lost 4 bases, and 10 bases lay in between. CDR1 and CDR2 from the germline V gene are SGHTA and FQGTGA. The CDR3 spans 14 residues. DNA for the CDR3: TGTGCCAGCAGCTTAAGCCCCTTGGGAGAGACCCAGTACTTC. Amino acid sequence: CASSLSPLGETQYF.

The chain employs TRBV6-5 and TRBJ1-1, with D uncertain. The CDR3 is made up of 14 amino acids. CDR1 and CDR2 (germline): MNHEY, SVGAGI. Between the trimmed V and J ends, which lost 5 bases and 6 bases, there was a span of 16 bases. The CDR3 DNA sequence: TGTGCCAGCAGTCCAGCGTTAGGGCAGGCTGAAGCTTTCTTT. This translates into CASSPALGQAEAFF.

This chain uses TRBV19 with TRBJ1-3; 7 positions match TRBD1. CDR3 length equals 15 residues. V was clipped by 6 bases and J by 2 bases; unmatched bases: 7. The germline V gene encodes CDR1 LNHDA and CDR2 SQIVND (reference sequence). In nucleotides, the CDR3 is TGTGCCAGTAGACCGGACAGGACCCCTGGAAACACCATATATTTT. Translating it yields CASRPDRTPGNTIYF.

This chain joins TRBV5-6 and TRBJ1-5; no definite D call. This CDR3 is built from 15 residues. CDR1 is SGHDT, CDR2 YYEEEE, per germline. V lost 1 base and J 1 base, leaving 9 bases between the germline ends. The CDR3 here is CASSLMGQSNQPQHF. The CDR3 nucleotides are TGTGCCAGCAGCTTGATGGGCCAGAGCAATCAGCCCCAGCATTTT.

The J gene is TRBJ2-3, the V gene TRBV20-1; D is unresolved. V was shortened by 5 bases and J by 6 bases, with 6 bases between the two germline ends. The CDR3 length is 10 residues. The germline V gene encodes CDR1 DFQATT and CDR2 SNEGSKA (reference sequence). The CDR3 nucleotides read TGCAGTGCTCTGATGGATACGCAGTATTTT. It translates to CSALMDTQYF.

This chain joins TRBV5-4 and TRBJ2-5; tentatively, D is TRBD1 (5 bases). This CDR3 contains 15 residues. Trimming shortened V by 6 bases and J by 4 bases, and 19 bases separated the two germline ends. The germline V gene encodes CDR1 SGHNT and CDR2 YYREEE (reference sequence). The CDR3 DNA follows: TGTGCCAGCAAAAGGGGCAGGGTGGAAGCAGAGACCCAGTACTTC. Translation gives CASKRGRVEAETQYF.